The clone carrying this T cell receptor beta chain was seen repeatedly, ten times or more. Trimming stripped 3 bases from V and 5 bases from J, with 14 bases between. Germline CDR1 reads KGHSH; CDR2 reads LQKENI. The CDR3 is 14 amino acids. These data are taken from a study of T cells in Graves' hyperthyroidism and ophthalmopathy. Study summary: Pretreatment peripheral blood was obtained at initial diagnosis.

The PBMCs were sourced from fresh peripheral blood (about 9.7 ml). Amplification targeted TCR beta CDR3 regions from RNA transcripts. Using the HTBI primer set, a first-round RT-PCR was run on the TCR CDR3. TCRdb processed the multiplex PCR reads anew with MiXCR; each CDR3 protein has one entry. The sample shows 500,000 to 600,000 distinct CDR3 sequences, 15% to 20% of them seen only once. The V call is TRBV18, the J call TRBJ2-7; a weak D match, TRBD1 (5 bases). This clonotype was obtained from a man in his forties or fifties with Graves' ophthalmopathy. The sample comprised blood. The CDR3 region has the DNA TGTGCCAGCTCACCCGAAGCAGGGATTCACGAGCAGTACTTC. Protein product: CASSPEAGIHEQYF.